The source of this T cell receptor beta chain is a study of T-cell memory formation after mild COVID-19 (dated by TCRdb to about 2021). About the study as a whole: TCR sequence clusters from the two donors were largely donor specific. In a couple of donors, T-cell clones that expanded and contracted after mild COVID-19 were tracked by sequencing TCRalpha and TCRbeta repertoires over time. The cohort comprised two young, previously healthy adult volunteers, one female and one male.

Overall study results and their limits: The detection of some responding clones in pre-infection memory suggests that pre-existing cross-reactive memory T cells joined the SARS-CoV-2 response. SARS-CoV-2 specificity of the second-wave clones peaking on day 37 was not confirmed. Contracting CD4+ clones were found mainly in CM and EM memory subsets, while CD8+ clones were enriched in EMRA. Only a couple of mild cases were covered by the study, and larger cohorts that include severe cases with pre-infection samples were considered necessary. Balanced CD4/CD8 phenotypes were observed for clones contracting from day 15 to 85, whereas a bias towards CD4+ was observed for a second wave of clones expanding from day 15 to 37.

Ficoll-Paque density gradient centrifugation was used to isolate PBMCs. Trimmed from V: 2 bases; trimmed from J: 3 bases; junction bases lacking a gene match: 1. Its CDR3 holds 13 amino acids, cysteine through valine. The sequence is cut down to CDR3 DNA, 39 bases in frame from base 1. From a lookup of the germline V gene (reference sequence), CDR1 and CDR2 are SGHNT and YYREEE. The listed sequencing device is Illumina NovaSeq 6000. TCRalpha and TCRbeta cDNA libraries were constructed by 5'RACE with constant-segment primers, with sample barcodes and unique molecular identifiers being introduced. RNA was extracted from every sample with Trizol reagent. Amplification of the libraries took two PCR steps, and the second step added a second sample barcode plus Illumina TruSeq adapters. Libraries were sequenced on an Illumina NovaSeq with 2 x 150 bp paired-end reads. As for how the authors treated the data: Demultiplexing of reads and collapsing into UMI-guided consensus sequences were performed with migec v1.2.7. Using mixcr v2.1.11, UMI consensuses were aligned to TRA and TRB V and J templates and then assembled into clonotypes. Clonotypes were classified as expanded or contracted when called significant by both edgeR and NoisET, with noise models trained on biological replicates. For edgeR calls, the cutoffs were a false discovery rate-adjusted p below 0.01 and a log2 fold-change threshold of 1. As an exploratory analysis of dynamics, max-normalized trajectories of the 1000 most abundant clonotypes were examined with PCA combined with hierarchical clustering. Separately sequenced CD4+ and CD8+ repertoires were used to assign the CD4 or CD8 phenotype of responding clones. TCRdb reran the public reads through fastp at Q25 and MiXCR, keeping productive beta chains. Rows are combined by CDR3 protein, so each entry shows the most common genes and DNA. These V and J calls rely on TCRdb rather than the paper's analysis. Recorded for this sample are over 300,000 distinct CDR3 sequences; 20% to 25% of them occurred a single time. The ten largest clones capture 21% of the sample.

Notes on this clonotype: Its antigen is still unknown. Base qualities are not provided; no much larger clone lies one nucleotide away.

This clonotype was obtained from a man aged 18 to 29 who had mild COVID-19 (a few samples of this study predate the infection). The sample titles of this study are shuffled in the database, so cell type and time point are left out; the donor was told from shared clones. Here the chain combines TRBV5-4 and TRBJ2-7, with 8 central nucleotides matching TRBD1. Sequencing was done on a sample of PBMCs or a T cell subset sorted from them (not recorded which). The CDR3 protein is CASSLGTGYEQYV. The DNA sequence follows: TGTGCCAGCAGCTTAGGGACAGGCTACGAGCAGTACGTC.